Only a few counts were recorded for the clone carrying this T cell receptor (beta chain). Antigen unknown. The data were taken from a study of blood T cells in healthy people across ages. CDR3 size: 15 residues. V dropped 2 bases and J dropped 5 bases, with 13 bases sitting between them. Per germline, CDR1 SGDLS and CDR2 YYNGEE. Combining a sample-barcoded 5' primer with a J-beta primer mix, a second PCR ran for about 7 to 12 cycles. A single record per CDR3 protein comes from TCRdb applying MiXCR to the 5' RACE reads. The top ten hold roughly 14% of the sample, which has about 670,000 distinct CDR3 sequences, about 51% seen once. Study-wide points: The fall in TCR beta diversity per million T cells was roughly linear with age. Among long-lived donors, naive CD4+ cells were more numerous and diversity higher than in aged donors.

What was sequenced was blood. The sequence derives from a woman older than 75 in good health. The chain has TRBV9 and TRBJ2-2; D gene unclear. The CDR3 DNA follows: TGTGCCAGCAGCGTTGCTGGCAGTTTAACCGGGGAGCTGTTTTTT. Protein sequence: CASSVAGSLTGELFF.